The source of this T cell receptor beta chain is a study of CD8 T cells in ankylosing spondylitis. Points from the study as a whole: Some of the motif variants had earlier been found in reactive arthritis patients' fluid and blood. A motif in TCR beta, a set of under ten highly homologous variants, appeared characteristic of ankylosing spondylitis blood.

Per the germline V gene, CDR1 is SGHRS and CDR2 is YFSETQ. V was clipped by 4 bases and J by 3 bases; unmatched bases: 6. CDR3 length: 15 residues. MiXCR was run by TCRdb on the 5' RACE reads, yielding one entry per CDR3 protein. The sample carries about 500,000 distinct CDR3 sequences, approximately 12% recorded once. On this clonotype: The antigen remains unidentified.

Source material: blood, either unsorted or a sorted T cell fraction (not recorded which). V and J are TRBV5-1 and TRBJ1-4; 7 nucleotides line up with TRBD1. The origin of this receptor is a male donor with ankylosing spondylitis. For the CDR3, the DNA is TGCGCCAGCAGCACCCTGACAGGGTCTAATGAAAAACTGTTTTTT. The encoded protein is CASSTLTGSNEKLFF.